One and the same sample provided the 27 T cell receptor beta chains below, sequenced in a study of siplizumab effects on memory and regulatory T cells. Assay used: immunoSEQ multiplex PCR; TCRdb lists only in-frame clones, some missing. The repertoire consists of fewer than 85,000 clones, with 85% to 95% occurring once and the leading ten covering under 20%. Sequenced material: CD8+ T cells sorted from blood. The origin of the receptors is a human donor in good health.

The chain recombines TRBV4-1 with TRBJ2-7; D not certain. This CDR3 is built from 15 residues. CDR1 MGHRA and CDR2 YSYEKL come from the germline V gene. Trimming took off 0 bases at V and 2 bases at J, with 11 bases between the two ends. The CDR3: CASSQDRNKPYEQYF. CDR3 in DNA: TGCGCCAGCAGCCAAGACAGAAATAAACCCTACGAGCAGTACTTC.

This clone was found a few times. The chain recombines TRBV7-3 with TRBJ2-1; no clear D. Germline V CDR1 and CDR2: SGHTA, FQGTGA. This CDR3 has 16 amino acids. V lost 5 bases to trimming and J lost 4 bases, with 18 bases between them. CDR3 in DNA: TGTGCCAGCAGCCCCTACCGAGCGTATCTTTACAATGAGCAGTTCTTC. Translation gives CASSPYRAYLYNEQFF.

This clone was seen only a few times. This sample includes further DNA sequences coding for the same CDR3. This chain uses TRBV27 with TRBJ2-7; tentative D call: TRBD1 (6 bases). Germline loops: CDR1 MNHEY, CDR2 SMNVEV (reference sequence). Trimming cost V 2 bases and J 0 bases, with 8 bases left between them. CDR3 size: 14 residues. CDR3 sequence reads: CASSLTGPSYEQYF. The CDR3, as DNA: TGTGCCAGCAGTTTAACAGGGCCCTCCTACGAGCAGTACTTC.

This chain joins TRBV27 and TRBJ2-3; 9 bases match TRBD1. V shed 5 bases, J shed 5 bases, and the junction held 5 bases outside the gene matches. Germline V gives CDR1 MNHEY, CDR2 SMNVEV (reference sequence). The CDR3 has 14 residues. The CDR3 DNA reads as TGTGCCAGCAGTCTTTGGACAGGGGTAGATACGCAGTATTTT. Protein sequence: CASSLWTGVDTQYF.

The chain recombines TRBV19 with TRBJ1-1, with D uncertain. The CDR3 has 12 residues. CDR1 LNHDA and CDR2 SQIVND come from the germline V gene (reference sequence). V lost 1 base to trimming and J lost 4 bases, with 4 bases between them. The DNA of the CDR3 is TGTGCCAGTAGTATAGTTAGCACTGAAGCTTTCTTT. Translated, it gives CASSIVSTEAFF.

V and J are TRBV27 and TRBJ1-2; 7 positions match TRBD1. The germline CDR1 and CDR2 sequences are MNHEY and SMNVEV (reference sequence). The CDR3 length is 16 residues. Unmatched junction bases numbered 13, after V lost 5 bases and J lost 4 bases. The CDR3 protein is CASSLTTGTVFYGYTF. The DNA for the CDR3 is TGTGCCAGCAGTCTCACTACCGGGACAGTATTCTATGGCTACACCTTC.

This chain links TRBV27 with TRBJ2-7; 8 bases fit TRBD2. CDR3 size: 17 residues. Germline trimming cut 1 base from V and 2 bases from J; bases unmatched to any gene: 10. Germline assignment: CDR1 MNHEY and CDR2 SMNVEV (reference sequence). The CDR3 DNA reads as TGTGCCAGCAGTTTATACTCCGAGCGGGAGATCCCCTACGAGCAGTACTTC. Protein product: CASSLYSEREIPYEQYF.

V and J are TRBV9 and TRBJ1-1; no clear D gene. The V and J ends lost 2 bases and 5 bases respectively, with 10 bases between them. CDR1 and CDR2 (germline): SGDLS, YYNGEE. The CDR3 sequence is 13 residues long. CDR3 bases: TGTGCCAGCAGCGTCGGAGACAAAACTGAAGCTTTCTTT. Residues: CASSVGDKTEAFF.

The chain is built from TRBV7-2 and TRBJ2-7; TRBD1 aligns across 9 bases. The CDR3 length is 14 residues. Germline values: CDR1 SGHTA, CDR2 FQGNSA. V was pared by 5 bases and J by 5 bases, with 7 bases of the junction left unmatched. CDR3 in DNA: TGTGCCAGCAGCCCAGGACAGGGGATCCACGAGCAGTACTTC. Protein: CASSPGQGIHEQYF. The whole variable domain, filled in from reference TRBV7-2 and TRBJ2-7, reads GAGVSQSPSNKVTEKGKDVELRCDPISGHTALYWYRQSLGQGLEFLIYFQGNSAPDKSGLPSDRFSAERTGGSVSTLTIQRTQQEDSAVYLCASSPGQGIHEQYFGPGTRLTVT.

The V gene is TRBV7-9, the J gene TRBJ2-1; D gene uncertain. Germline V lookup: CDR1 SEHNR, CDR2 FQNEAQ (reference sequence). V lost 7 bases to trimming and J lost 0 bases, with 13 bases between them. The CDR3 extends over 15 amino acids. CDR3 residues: CASTAQMSSYNEQFF. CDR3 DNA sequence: TGTGCCAGCACCGCGCAGATGAGCTCCTACAATGAGCAGTTCTTC.

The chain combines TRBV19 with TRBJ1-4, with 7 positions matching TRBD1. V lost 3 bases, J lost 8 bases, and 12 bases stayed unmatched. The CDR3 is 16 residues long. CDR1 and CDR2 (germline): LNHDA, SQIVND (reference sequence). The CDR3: CASSMGGEGQEEKLFF. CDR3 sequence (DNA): TGTGCCAGTAGTATGGGGGGGGAAGGACAGGAGGAAAAACTGTTTTTT.

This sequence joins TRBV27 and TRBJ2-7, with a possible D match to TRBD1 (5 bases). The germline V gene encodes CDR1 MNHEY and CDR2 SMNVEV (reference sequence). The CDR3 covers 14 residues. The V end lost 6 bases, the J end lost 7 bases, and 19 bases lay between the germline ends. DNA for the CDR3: TGTGCCAGCAGCCCCATTAGGGGTCCTAGGGAGCAGTACTTC. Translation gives CASSPIRGPREQYF.

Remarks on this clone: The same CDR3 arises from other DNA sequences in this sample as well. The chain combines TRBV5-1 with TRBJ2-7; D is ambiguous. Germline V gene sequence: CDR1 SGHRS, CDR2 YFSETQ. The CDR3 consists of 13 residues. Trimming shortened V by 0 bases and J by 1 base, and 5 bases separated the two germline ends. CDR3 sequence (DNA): TGCGCCAGCAGCTTGGCCGGGTCCTACGAGCAGTACTTC. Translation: CASSLAGSYEQYF.

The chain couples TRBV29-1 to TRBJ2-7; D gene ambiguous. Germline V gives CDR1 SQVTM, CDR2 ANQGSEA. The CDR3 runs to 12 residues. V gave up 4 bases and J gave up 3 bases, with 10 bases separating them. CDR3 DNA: TGCAGCGTTGCGGGCAGTGGCTACGAGCAGTACTTC. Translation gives CSVAGSGYEQYF.

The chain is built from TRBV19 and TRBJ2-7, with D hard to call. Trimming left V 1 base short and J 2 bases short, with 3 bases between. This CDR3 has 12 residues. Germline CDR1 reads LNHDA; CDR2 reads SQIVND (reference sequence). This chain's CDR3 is CASSIGPYEQYF. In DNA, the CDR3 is TGTGCCAGTAGTATAGGACCCTACGAGCAGTACTTC.

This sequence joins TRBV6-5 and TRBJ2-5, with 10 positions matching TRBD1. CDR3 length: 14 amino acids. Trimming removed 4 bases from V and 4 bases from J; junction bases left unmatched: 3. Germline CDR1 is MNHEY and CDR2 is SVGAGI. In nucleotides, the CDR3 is TGTGCCAGCAGTTTGGGACAGGGGATAGAGACCCAGTACTTC. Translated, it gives CASSLGQGIETQYF.

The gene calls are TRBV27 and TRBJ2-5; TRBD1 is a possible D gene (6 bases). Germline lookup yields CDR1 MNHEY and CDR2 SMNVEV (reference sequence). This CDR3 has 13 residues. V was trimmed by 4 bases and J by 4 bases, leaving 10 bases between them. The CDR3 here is CASSSQGSETQYF. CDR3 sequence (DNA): TGTGCCAGCAGTTCACAGGGCTCAGAGACCCAGTACTTC.

Here the CDR3 reads CASSNTGDPDTQYF. The CDR3 region has the DNA TGTGCCAGCAGCAATACAGGGGACCCAGATACGCAGTATTTT. The V and J genes are TRBV11-3 and TRBJ2-3; 7 nucleotides match TRBD1. Germline V gives CDR1 SGHNT, CDR2 YENEEA. The CDR3 extends over 14 amino acids. J gave up 4 bases and V 5 bases, and 6 bases lay outside the gene matches.

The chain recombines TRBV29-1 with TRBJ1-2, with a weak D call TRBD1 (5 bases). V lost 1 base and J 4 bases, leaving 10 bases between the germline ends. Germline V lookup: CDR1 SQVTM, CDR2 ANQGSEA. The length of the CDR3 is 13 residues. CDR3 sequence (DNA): TGCAGCGTTGAAGGTCGACAGTCCTATGGCTACACCTTC. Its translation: CSVEGRQSYGYTF.

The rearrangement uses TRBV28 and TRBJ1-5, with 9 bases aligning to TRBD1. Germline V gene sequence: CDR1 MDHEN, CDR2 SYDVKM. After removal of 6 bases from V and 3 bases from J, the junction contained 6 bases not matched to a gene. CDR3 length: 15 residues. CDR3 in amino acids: CASRNTGGPNQPQHF. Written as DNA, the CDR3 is TGTGCCAGCAGAAATACAGGGGGCCCCAATCAGCCCCAGCATTTT. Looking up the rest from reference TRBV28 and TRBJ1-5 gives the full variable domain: DVKVTQSSRYLVKRTGEKVFLECVQDMDHENMFWYRQDPGLGLRLIYFSYDVKMKEKGDIPEGYSVSREKKERFSLILESASTNQTSMYLCASRNTGGPNQPQHFGDGTRLSIL.

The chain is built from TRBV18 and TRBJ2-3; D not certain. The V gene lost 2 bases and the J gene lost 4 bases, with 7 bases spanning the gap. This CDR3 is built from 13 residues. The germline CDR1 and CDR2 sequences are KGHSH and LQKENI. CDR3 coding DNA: TGTGCCAGCTCACCAACGCTTGCAGATACGCAGTATTTT. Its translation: CASSPTLADTQYF.

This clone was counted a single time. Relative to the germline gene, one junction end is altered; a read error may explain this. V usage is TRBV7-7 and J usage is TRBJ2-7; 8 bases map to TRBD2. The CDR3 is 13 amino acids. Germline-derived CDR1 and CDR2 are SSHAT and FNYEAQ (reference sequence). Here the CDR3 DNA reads TGTGCTAGCAGCCCAAGCGGGAGAAACGAGCAGTACTTC. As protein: CASSPSGRNEQYF.

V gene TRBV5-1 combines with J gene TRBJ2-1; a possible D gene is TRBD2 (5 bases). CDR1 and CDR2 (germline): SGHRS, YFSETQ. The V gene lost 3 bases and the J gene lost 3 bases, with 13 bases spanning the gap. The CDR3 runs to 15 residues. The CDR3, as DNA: TGCGCCAGCAGCTACCTAGGACTGGTCTACAATGAGCAGTTCTTC. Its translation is CASSYLGLVYNEQFF. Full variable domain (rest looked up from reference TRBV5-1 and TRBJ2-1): KAGVTQTPRYLIKTRGQQVTLSCSPISGHRSVSWYQQTPGQGLQFLFEYFSETQRNKGNFPGRFSGRQFSNSRSEMNVSTLELGDSALYLCASSYLGLVYNEQFFGPGTRLTVL.

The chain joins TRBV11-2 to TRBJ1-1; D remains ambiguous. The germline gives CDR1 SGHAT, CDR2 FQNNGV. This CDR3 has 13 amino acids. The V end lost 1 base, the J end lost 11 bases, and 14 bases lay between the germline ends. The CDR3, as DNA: TGTGCCAGCAGCTTAGGGCCCGTTTCGCCGGCTTTCTTT. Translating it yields CASSLGPVSPAFF.

The CDR3 bases are TGTGCCAGCAGCTTACTATTAGAGGCCAATCAGCCCCAGCATTTT. As protein: CASSLLLEANQPQHF. The V and J genes are TRBV5-6 and TRBJ1-5; D unclear. Germline loops: CDR1 SGHDT, CDR2 YYEEEE. V was pared by 2 bases and J by 3 bases, with 12 bases between. CDR3 size: 15 residues.

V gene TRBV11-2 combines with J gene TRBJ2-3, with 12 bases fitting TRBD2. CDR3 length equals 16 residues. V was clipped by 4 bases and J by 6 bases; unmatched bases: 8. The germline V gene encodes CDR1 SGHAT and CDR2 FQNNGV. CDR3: CASSYLTSGGGDTQYF. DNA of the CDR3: TGTGCCAGCAGCTACCTGACTAGCGGGGGCGGGGATACGCAGTATTTT. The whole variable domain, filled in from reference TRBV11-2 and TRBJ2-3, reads EAGVAQSPRYKIIEKRQSVAFWCNPISGHATLYWYQQILGQGPKLLIQFQNNGVVDDSQLPKDRFSAERLKGVDSTLKIQPAKLEDSAVYLCASSYLTSGGGDTQYFGPGTRLTVL.

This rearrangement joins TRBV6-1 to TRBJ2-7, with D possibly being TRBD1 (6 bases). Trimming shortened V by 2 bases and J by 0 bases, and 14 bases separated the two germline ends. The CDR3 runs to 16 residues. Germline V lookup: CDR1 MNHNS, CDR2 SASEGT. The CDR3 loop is CASSEYFQGSSYEQYF. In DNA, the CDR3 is TGTGCCAGCAGTGAATATTTTCAGGGGAGCTCCTACGAGCAGTACTTC.